The 20 T cell receptor beta chains presented below share a single source sample, sequenced in a study of blood T cell repertoires in COVID-19. The repertoire was sequenced with immunoSEQ multiplex PCR; TCRdb's copy has only in-frame clones and lacks some. In the table there are around 160,000 clones, roughly 93% of which are singletons. The sequencing sample was made of peripheral blood. These receptor sequences come from a man between 18 and 29 years old with acute or convalescent COVID-19.

The V gene is TRBV13, the J gene TRBJ2-7; 7 bases align to TRBD1. CDR3 length: 19 amino acids. Losses at the gene ends were 3 bases for V and 0 bases for J; bases not matched to a gene: 17. Looked up from germline, CDR1 is PRHDT and CDR2 is FYEKMQ (reference sequence). The DNA for the CDR3 is TGTGCCAGCAGCTTTGAAGGCTTGGGACAGAACAAACTCTCCTACGAGCAGTACTTC. Translating it yields CASSFEGLGQNKLSYEQYF.

The chain uses TRBV5-4 and TRBJ2-5; 10 nucleotides agree with TRBD1. With 4 bases clipped from V and 5 bases from J, the junction kept 11 bases outside the gene matches. The germline V gene encodes CDR1 SGHNT and CDR2 YYREEE (reference sequence). This CDR3 spans 16 amino acids. The CDR3 sequence: CASSTTGTGEVETQYF. The DNA of the CDR3 is TGTGCCAGCAGCACTACCGGGACAGGGGAAGTGGAGACCCAGTACTTC.

DNA of the CDR3: TGTGCCACAGGGGGTCGCAATCAGCCCCAGCATTTT. Amino acid sequence: CATGGRNQPQHF. The rearrangement links TRBV2 to TRBJ1-5, with 7 bases fitting TRBD1. The CDR3 is made up of 12 amino acids. V shed 10 bases and J 2 bases; nucleotides not matched to a gene: 2. Germline loops: CDR1 SNHLY, CDR2 FYNNEI.

The CDR3 is CASSFVGTTGRQYF. In DNA, the CDR3 is TGTGCCAGCAGCTTTGTGGGCACCACCGGCCGGCAGTACTTC. V usage is TRBV5-5 and J usage is TRBJ2-7; no definite D call. The germline gives CDR1 SGHKS, CDR2 YYEKEE (reference sequence). Trimming took off 2 bases at V and 9 bases at J, with 18 bases between the two ends. This CDR3 spans 14 amino acids.

This clone was observed a single time. The chain recombines TRBV11-2 with TRBJ2-1, with TRBD2 matching 9 bases. CDR1 and CDR2 (germline): SGHAT, FQNNGV. This CDR3 is 16 amino acids long. V shed 5 bases and J 5 bases; nucleotides not matched to a gene: 10. The CDR3 bases are TGTGCCAGCAGCCATGGCCCGGGACTAGCTAACAATGAGCAGTTCTTC. Protein sequence: CASSHGPGLANNEQFF. Based on the CDR3 plus reference TRBV11-2 and TRBJ2-1, the full variable domain is EAGVAQSPRYKIIEKRQSVAFWCNPISGHATLYWYQQILGQGPKLLIQFQNNGVVDDSQLPKDRFSAERLKGVDSTLKIQPAKLEDSAVYLCASSHGPGLANNEQFFGPGTRLTVL.

For the CDR3, the DNA is TGTGCCAGCAGTGATCGGGACAGGGGCCTAGCCAAAAACATTCAGTACTTC. Its translation: CASSDRDRGLAKNIQYF. The J gene is TRBJ2-4, the V gene TRBV25-1; 10 positions match TRBD1. The CDR3 covers 17 residues. The germline gives CDR1 MGHDK, CDR2 SYGVNS. V was clipped by 3 bases and J by 0 bases; unmatched bases: 5.

The rearrangement joins TRBV6-1 to TRBJ2-7, with 7 bases lining up with TRBD1. Germline values: CDR1 MNHNS, CDR2 SASEGT. V dropped 2 bases and J dropped 0; count of bases not matched to a gene: 7. CDR3 length: 16 residues. Here the CDR3 reads CASSEPVQGSSYEQYF. The CDR3 nucleotides are TGTGCCAGCAGTGAACCAGTACAGGGGAGCTCCTACGAGCAGTACTTC.

The genes are TRBV19 and TRBJ1-1; TRBD1 matches 7 bases. The CDR3 runs to 13 residues. The germline V gene encodes CDR1 LNHDA and CDR2 SQIVND (reference sequence). Germline trimming cut 6 bases from V and 0 bases from J; bases unmatched to any gene: 1. The CDR3 loop reads CASRDRVNTEAFF. The CDR3 DNA follows: TGTGCCAGTAGAGACAGGGTGAACACTGAAGCTTTCTTT.

V gene TRBV6-5 combines with J gene TRBJ1-1; 7 bases map to TRBD1. V shed 2 bases and J 7 bases; nucleotides not matched to a gene: 7. The CDR3 runs 14 residues. The germline V gene encodes CDR1 MNHEY and CDR2 SVGAGI. This chain's CDR3 is CASSYSYGTDEAFF. CDR3 bases: TGTGCCAGCAGTTACAGTTACGGGACAGATGAAGCTTTCTTT.

This rearrangement joins TRBV30 to TRBJ1-6; 8 bases are a match to TRBD1. Germline V gene sequence: CDR1 GTSNPN, CDR2 SVGIG (reference sequence). There are 13 residues in the CDR3. V shed 5 bases and J 6 bases; nucleotides not matched to a gene: 3. The CDR3 bases are TGTGCCTGGCTGGGACAGGCTAATTCACCCCTCCACTTT. It codes for CAWLGQANSPLHF. Based on the CDR3 plus reference TRBV30 and TRBJ1-6, the full variable domain is SQTIHQWPATLVQPVGSPLSLECTVEGTSNPNLYWYRQAAGRGLQLLFYSVGIGQISSEVPQNLSASRPQDRQFILSSKKLLLSDSGFYLCAWLGQANSPLHFGNGTRLTVT.

The chain recombines TRBV5-5 with TRBJ2-7; the D gene is possibly TRBD1 (5 bases). The CDR3 loop spans 12 amino acids. Germline loops: CDR1 SGHKS, CDR2 YYEKEE (reference sequence). Trimming shortened V by 6 bases and J by 3 bases, and 10 bases separated the two germline ends. CDR3 nucleotides: TGTGCCAGCACTATGGGGCTCTACGAGCAGTACTTC. This sequence encodes CASTMGLYEQYF. Together with reference TRBV5-5 and TRBJ2-7, the CDR3 gives the full variable domain: DAGVTQSPTHLIKTRGQQVTLRCSPISGHKSVSWYQQVLGQGPQFIFQYYEKEERGRGNFPDRFSARQFPNYSSELNVNALLLGDSALYLCASTMGLYEQYFGPGTRLTVT.

The chain joins TRBV3-1 (or the pseudogene TRBV3-2) to TRBJ2-1; 14 bases are a match to TRBD2. The junction had 6 bases not matched to a gene; V was cut back by 5 bases and J by 9 bases. Per the germline V gene, CDR1 is LGHDT and CDR2 is YNNKEL (reference sequence). The CDR3 consists of 15 residues. The CDR3 sequence: CASSKGLAGVGEQFF. The CDR3 nucleotides are TGTGCCAGCAGCAAGGGACTAGCGGGAGTAGGTGAGCAGTTCTTC.

J is TRBJ1-1 and V is TRBV27, with 8 bases lining up with TRBD1. The CDR3 spans 14 residues. Losses at the gene ends were 6 bases for V and 5 bases for J; bases not matched to a gene: 8. Germline assignment: CDR1 MNHEY and CDR2 SMNVEV (reference sequence). In DNA form, the CDR3 reads TGTGCCAGCAGGCAGACAGGGGCCGGGACTGAAGCTTTCTTT. It is translated as CASRQTGAGTEAFF.

The V and J genes are TRBV6-6 and TRBJ2-2, with a tentative D call TRBD1 (5 bases). The CDR3 is 15 residues long. Germline-derived CDR1 and CDR2 are MNHNY and SVGAGI (reference sequence). V lost 5 bases to trimming and J lost 1 base, with 11 bases between them. CDR3 protein: CASSLPGKNTGELFF. The CDR3 DNA sequence: TGTGCCAGCAGTCTTCCAGGGAAGAACACCGGGGAGCTGTTTTTT.

CDR3 amino acids: CATSDPGTGSNEKLFF. CDR3 nucleotide sequence: TGTGCCACCAGTGACCCCGGGACAGGGAGTAATGAAAAACTGTTTTTT. V usage is TRBV24-1 and J usage is TRBJ1-4, with 9 positions matching TRBD1. CDR3 size: 16 residues. The germline V gene encodes CDR1 KGHDR and CDR2 SFDVKD. V was clipped by 4 bases and J by 4 bases; unmatched bases: 6.

In its sample, this clone was seen once. The chain is built from TRBV14 and TRBJ2-7, with 8 bases fitting TRBD1. From germline, CDR1 is SGHDN and CDR2 FVKESK. V dropped 4 bases and J dropped 5; count of bases not matched to a gene: 7. The CDR3 has 14 residues. This CDR3 reads CASSRAGGLHEQYF. CDR3 in DNA: TGTGCCAGCAGCCGGGCAGGGGGCCTCCACGAGCAGTACTTC.

This chain links TRBV24-1 with TRBJ2-2, with D possibly matching TRBD2 (5 bases). Trimming shortened V by 4 bases and J by 9 bases, and 17 bases separated the two germline ends. There are 15 residues in the CDR3. Germline V gives CDR1 KGHDR, CDR2 SFDVKD. CDR3 region: CATSDRSTRARELFF. The CDR3 DNA sequence: TGTGCCACCAGTGACCGCTCGACGCGGGCGAGGGAGCTGTTTTTT.

The DNA for the CDR3 is TGTGCCAGCAGCCCCCACGGGACTAGAGGCTACAATGAGCAGTTCTTC. It specifies CASSPHGTRGYNEQFF. This chain links TRBV11-2 with TRBJ2-1; TRBD2 agrees at 8 bases. Losses at the gene ends were 5 bases for V and 3 bases for J; bases not matched to a gene: 9. CDR3 length equals 16 residues. In germline, CDR1 is SGHAT, CDR2 FQNNGV. Using reference TRBV11-2 and TRBJ2-1 for the parts outside the CDR3, the full variable domain is EAGVAQSPRYKIIEKRQSVAFWCNPISGHATLYWYQQILGQGPKLLIQFQNNGVVDDSQLPKDRFSAERLKGVDSTLKIQPAKLEDSAVYLCASSPHGTRGYNEQFFGPGTRLTVL.

The V and J genes are TRBV3-1 (or the pseudogene TRBV3-2) and TRBJ2-2, with 8 positions matching TRBD1. Germline-derived CDR1 and CDR2 are LGHDT and YNNKEL (reference sequence). The J segment lost 8 bases and the V segment lost 1 base, leaving 6 bases of the junction unmatched. The CDR3 contains 15 residues. The CDR3, as DNA: TGTGCCAGCAGCCAAGTTCAGGGGGCAGGTGGGGAGCTGTTTTTT. Encoded protein: CASSQVQGAGGELFF.

This chain links TRBV27 with TRBJ1-1; D call uncertain. V was pared by 3 bases and J by 2 bases, with 13 bases between. Germline lookup yields CDR1 MNHEY and CDR2 SMNVEV (reference sequence). CDR3 length: 15 residues. DNA for the CDR3: TGTGCCAGCAGTTTCTCCCGTAGATCTAACACTGAAGCTTTCTTT. Protein product: CASSFSRRSNTEAFF.